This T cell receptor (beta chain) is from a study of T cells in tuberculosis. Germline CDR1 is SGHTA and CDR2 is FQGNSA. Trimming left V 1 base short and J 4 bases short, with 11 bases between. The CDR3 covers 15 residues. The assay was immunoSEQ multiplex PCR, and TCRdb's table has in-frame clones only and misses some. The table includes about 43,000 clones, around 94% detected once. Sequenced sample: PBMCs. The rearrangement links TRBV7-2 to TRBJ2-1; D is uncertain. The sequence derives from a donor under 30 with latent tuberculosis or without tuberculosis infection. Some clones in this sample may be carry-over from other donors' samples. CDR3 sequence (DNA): TGTGCCAGCAGCTTAGGGAGCACCGCTTACAATGAGCAGTTCTTC. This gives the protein CASSLGSTAYNEQFF.